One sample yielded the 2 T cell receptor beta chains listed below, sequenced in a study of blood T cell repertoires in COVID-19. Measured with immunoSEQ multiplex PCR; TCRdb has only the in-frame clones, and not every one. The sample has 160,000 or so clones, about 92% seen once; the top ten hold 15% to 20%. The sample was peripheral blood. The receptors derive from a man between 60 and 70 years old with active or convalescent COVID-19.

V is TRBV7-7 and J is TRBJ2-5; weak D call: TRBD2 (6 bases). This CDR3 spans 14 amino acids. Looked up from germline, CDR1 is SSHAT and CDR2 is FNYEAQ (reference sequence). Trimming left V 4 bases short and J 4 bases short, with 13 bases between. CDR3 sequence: CASSYQTSGETQYF. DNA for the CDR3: TGTGCCAGCAGCTACCAGACTAGTGGAGAGACCCAGTACTTC.

CDR3 in DNA: TGTGCCAGCAGCTTACCCAATAATTCACCCCTCCACTTT. Protein sequence: CASSLPNNSPLHF. The chain employs TRBV7-9 and TRBJ1-6, with no clear D. The V gene's germline CDR1 is SEHNR and CDR2 FQNEAQ (reference sequence). This CDR3 has 13 residues. V lost 2 bases and J lost 5, with 4 bases in between.